Listed below are T cell receptor beta chains from one sample, sequenced in a study of blood T cell repertoires in COVID-19. Assay: immunoSEQ multiplex PCR; the TCRdb copy retains only in-frame clones and omits some. Here the sample spans around 160,000 clones, around 84% being singletons. Material: peripheral blood. The receptor source for this set is a woman older than 75 with acute or convalescent COVID-19. CDR3s include the opening cysteine and the closing phenylalanine or tryptophan. The D gene is left open where the match is weak. Some rows mark clone size as missing; the rest say once, few, many or name a class of expanded clone.

v_gene,abundance,j_gene,d_gene,CDR3aa,CDR3nt
TRBV28,-,TRBJ2-5,TRBD1,CASSLWAGGGETQYF,TGTGCCAGCAGTTTATGGGCAGGGGGCGGGGAGACCCAGTACTTC
TRBV5-6,once,TRBJ2-3,-,CASSSLGVETDTQYF,TGTGCCAGCAGCTCACTCGGAGTCGAGACAGATACGCAGTATTTT
TRBV27,-,TRBJ1-2,TRBD1,CASSYPGGRYTF,TGTGCCAGCAGTTATCCAGGGGGGCGCTACACCTTC
TRBV30,-,TRBJ1-3,TRBD1,CAWSVQGGGNTIYF,TGTGCCTGGAGTGTCCAGGGGGGAGGAAACACCATATATTTT
TRBV4-1,few,TRBJ1-5,TRBD1,CASSQGRARGVGQPQHF,TGCGCCAGCAGCCAAGGAAGGGCCAGGGGGGTAGGTCAGCCCCAGCATTTT
TRBV24-1,-,TRBJ1-5,TRBD1,CATSGDRGGYQPQHF,TGTGCCACCAGTGGGGACAGGGGCGGGTACCAGCCCCAGCATTTT
TRBV11-2,-,TRBJ1-2,TRBD1,CASSLVQTGTGTNGYTF,TGTGCCAGCAGCTTAGTTCAAACCGGGACAGGGACGAATGGCTACACCTTC
TRBV6-1,-,TRBJ2-3,TRBD2,CASRRRGGPSDTQYF,TGTGCCAGCAGGCGGCGGGGGGGCCCTTCAGATACGCAGTATTTT
TRBV11-3,few,TRBJ2-1,-,CASSLGGTFNEQFF,TGTGCCAGCAGCTTAGGCGGTACTTTCAATGAGCAGTTCTTC
TRBV27,-,TRBJ2-7,-,CASSLPGHWNEQYF,TGTGCCAGCAGTTTACCCGGACACTGGAACGAGCAGTACTTC
TRBV29-1,-,TRBJ2-7,TRBD1,CSIRSVDRGSYEQYF,TGCAGCATCCGGTCGGTAGACAGGGGTTCCTACGAGCAGTACTTC
TRBV3-1/TRBV3-2,-,TRBJ2-3,-,CASSQLNTQYF,TGTGCCAGCAGCCAACTTAATACGCAGTATTTT
TRBV5-1,-,TRBJ1-1,TRBD1,CASRDGQGSMNTEAFF,TGCGCCAGCAGGGATGGACAGGGGTCGATGAACACTGAAGCTTTCTTT
TRBV7-2,few,TRBJ2-7,TRBD2,CASSFNGGYEQYF,TGTGCCAGCAGCTTTAACGGGGGGTACGAGCAGTACTTC
TRBV5-4,-,TRBJ1-2,-,CASSLSTNYGYTF,TGTGCCAGCAGCTTGTCCACAAACTATGGCTACACCTTC
TRBV15,-,TRBJ2-3,TRBD1,CATISGTGGTDTHYF,TGTGCCACCATCAGTGGGACAGGGGGCACAGATACGCATTATTTT
TRBV19,-,TRBJ2-7,-,CASSLSASYEQYF,TGTGCCAGTAGTCTGAGCGCTAGCTACGAGCAGTACTTC
TRBV15,-,TRBJ2-7,-,CATSRDRGGVAQYF,TGTGCCACCAGCAGAGATCGGGGTGGGGTCGCGCAGTACTTC
TRBV19,few,TRBJ1-3,-,CASRSLSGNTIYF,TGTGCCAGTAGGAGCCTTTCTGGAAACACCATATATTTT
TRBV14,-,TRBJ1-6,TRBD1,CASSQVQGVSPLHF,TGTGCCAGCAGCCAAGTACAGGGGGTCTCACCCCTCCACTTT
TRBV7-9,few,TRBJ2-2,-,CASSLPGWTGELFF,TGTGCCAGCAGCTTACCAGGGTGGACCGGGGAGCTGTTTTTT
TRBV9,-,TRBJ1-1,-,CASSPAVWWNTEAFF,TGTGCCAGCAGTCCTGCGGTTTGGTGGAACACTGAAGCTTTCTTT
TRBV2,-,TRBJ2-7,-,CASSDAGQGEQYF,TGTGCCAGCAGTGACGCGGGCCAAGGGGAGCAGTACTTC
TRBV9,-,TRBJ2-1,TRBD2,CASSLALAGGRLEQFF,TGTGCCAGCAGCCTCGCTCTAGCGGGGGGGCGGCTTGAGCAGTTCTTC
TRBV7-2,-,TRBJ2-5,-,CASSFRGMKETQYF,TGTGCCAGCAGCTTTAGGGGTATGAAGGAGACCCAGTACTTC
TRBV12-5,-,TRBJ2-3,-,CASGLGAGGADTQYF,TGTGCTAGTGGTTTGGGAGCGGGCGGGGCAGATACGCAGTATTTT
TRBV19,once,TRBJ1-1,-,CASSSAGARTEAFF,TGTGCCAGTAGCTCGGCAGGGGCGCGAACTGAAGCTTTCTTT
TRBV27,-,TRBJ1-1,-,CASSLRFDTEAFF,TGTGCCAGCAGTTTGCGTTTTGACACTGAAGCTTTCTTT
TRBV27,-,TRBJ1-2,TRBD1,CASSVTGTVFYGYTF,TGTGCCAGCAGTGTAACCGGGACAGTTTTTTATGGCTACACCTTC
TRBV7-3,-,TRBJ2-5,-,CASSLAGWETQYF,TGTGCCAGCAGCTTGGCGGGGTGGGAGACCCAGTACTTC
TRBV4-2,-,TRBJ2-7,TRBD1,CASSRYGQGLITMGSYEQYF,TGTGCCAGCAGCCGCTACGGACAGGGGTTAATTACCATGGGTTCCTACGAGCAGTACTTC
TRBV5-1,-,TRBJ2-7,TRBD1,CASSFGTGGYEQYF,TGCGCCAGCAGCTTTGGGACAGGGGGCTACGAGCAGTACTTC
TRBV5-1,-,TRBJ2-1,-,CASSLSLVSYNEQFF,TGCGCCAGCAGCTTGTCCCTAGTCTCCTACAATGAGCAGTTCTTC
TRBV6-4,-,TRBJ2-6,-,CASSDMSSGANVLTF,TGTGCCAGCAGCGATATGAGCTCTGGGGCCAACGTCCTGACTTTC
TRBV4-1,-,TRBJ2-5,-,CASSQERRKYF,TGCGCCAGCAGCCAAGAAAGGAGAAAGTACTTC
TRBV3-1/TRBV3-2,-,TRBJ2-7,TRBD2,CATSHERGGSSYEQYF,TGTGCCACCAGTCACGAGCGGGGGGGGAGCTCCTACGAGCAGTACTTC
TRBV11-1,-,TRBJ2-7,TRBD1,CASSLGDSGTYEQYF,TGTGCCAGCAGCTTGGGGGACAGTGGGACCTACGAGCAGTACTTC
TRBV3-1/TRBV3-2,-,TRBJ1-2,-,CASSQKQWPTYGYTF,TGTGCCAGCAGCCAAAAACAGTGGCCAACCTATGGCTACACCTTC
TRBV3-1/TRBV3-2,-,TRBJ1-1,-,CASSQTQGGEAFF,TGTGCCAGCAGCCAAACGCAGGGCGGTGAAGCTTTCTTT
TRBV3-1/TRBV3-2,-,TRBJ2-1,TRBD2,CATRTSGISYNEQFF,TGTGCCACCAGGACTAGCGGGATCTCCTACAATGAGCAGTTCTTC
TRBV11-3,-,TRBJ2-2,-,CASSSDYSGELFF,TGTGCCAGCAGTTCCGACTACTCCGGGGAGCTGTTTTTT
TRBV7-2,-,TRBJ2-7,-,CASSGGTVPYEQYF,TGTGCCAGCAGCGGAGGGACAGTTCCATACGAGCAGTACTTC
TRBV7-3,-,TRBJ2-1,TRBD2,CASSQRLAGGNEQFF,TGTGCCAGCAGCCAGCGACTAGCGGGGGGAAATGAGCAGTTCTTC
TRBV3-1/TRBV3-2,few,TRBJ2-5,TRBD2,CASGPVGTSGRAGTQYF,TGTGCCAGCGGACCCGTCGGGACTAGCGGGAGGGCCGGGACCCAGTACTTC
TRBV9,-,TRBJ2-1,TRBD1,CASSRSGQGYNEQFF,TGTGCCAGCAGCCGATCGGGACAGGGATACAATGAGCAGTTCTTC
TRBV10-3,-,TRBJ2-7,TRBD1,CAISGGQGPTYEQYF,TGTGCCATCAGTGGTGGACAGGGGCCAACCTACGAGCAGTACTTC
TRBV6-5,-,TRBJ2-7,TRBD1,CASSMTGSSSYEQYF,TGTGCCAGCAGTATGACAGGGTCAAGCTCCTACGAGCAGTACTTC
TRBV7-2,once,TRBJ2-2,TRBD2,CASLGAGRAGELFF,TGTGCCAGCCTTGGGGCGGGGAGGGCCGGGGAGCTGTTTTTT
TRBV9,-,TRBJ2-1,-,CASSVEWGPYNEQFF,TGTGCCAGCAGCGTAGAGTGGGGCCCCTACAATGAGCAGTTCTTC
TRBV11-2,-,TRBJ2-7,-,CASRAIRGQGRVSEQYF,TGTGCCAGCAGGGCGATTAGAGGCCAGGGGCGCGTCTCCGAGCAGTACTTC
TRBV19,-,TRBJ2-2,-,CASSQGRANTGELFF,TGTGCCAGTAGTCAGGGGCGGGCGAACACCGGGGAGCTGTTTTTT